What follows are 2 T cell receptor beta chains derived from one specimen sequenced in a study of shared clonotypes between healthy human individuals. Some clones are missing from TCRdb's copy, which holds only in-frame ones; the method was immunoSEQ multiplex PCR. This table has over 400,000 clones, roughly 95% appearing once. What was sequenced was naive CD4+ T cells sorted from blood. Described subset: CD45RA+ positively selected. The receptors shown here come from a woman aged 30 to 39 in good health.

The rearrangement links TRBV5-8 to TRBJ2-5, with 9 positions matching TRBD1. Germline V CDR1 and CDR2: SGHTS, YDEGEE. V dropped 6 bases and J dropped 4; count of bases not matched to a gene: 10. The CDR3 loop spans 15 amino acids. This CDR3 is CASNPGQGEGETQYF. CDR3 nucleotide sequence: TGTGCCAGCAACCCGGGACAGGGAGAGGGAGAGACCCAGTACTTC.

CDR3 protein: CASRPGTDHTQYF. The CDR3 coding sequence is TGTGCCAGCAGGCCGGGGACTGATCATACGCAGTATTTT. The chain employs TRBV6-1 and TRBJ2-3; the D gene is possibly TRBD2 (6 bases). The length of the CDR3 is 13 residues. The germline V gene encodes CDR1 MNHNS and CDR2 SASEGT. Trimming removed 6 bases at V and 7 bases at J, with 14 bases between.